The 28 T cell receptor beta chains below were found in one sample sequenced in a study of CD8 T cells in Susac syndrome. Reverse transcription used roughly 0.5 to 1 ug RNA and random hexamers. TCRdb passed the immunoSEQ multiplex PCR reads through MiXCR, listing each CDR3 protein once. The sample yields around 80,000 distinct CDR3 sequences, around 94% seen once. Sequencing was performed on CD8+ T cells from PBMCs. The receptors derive from a human donor with Susac syndrome.

This chain uses TRBV7-9 with TRBJ2-5; tentative D call: TRBD1 (6 bases). This CDR3 is built from 15 residues. Trimming shortened V by 11 bases and J by 2 bases, and 21 bases separated the two germline ends. The germline V gene has CDR1 SEHNR and CDR2 FQNEAQ (reference sequence). The CDR3 region is CAGSPGVGVQETQYF. CDR3 sequence (DNA): TGTGCCGGTAGCCCAGGGGTAGGCGTTCAAGAGACCCAGTACTTC.

The chain recombines TRBV7-9 with TRBJ2-7; tentatively, D is TRBD1 (6 bases). The CDR3 totals 14 residues. The germline V gene has CDR1 SEHNR and CDR2 FQNEAQ (reference sequence). With 4 bases removed from V and 5 bases from J, the gap between germline ends came to 15 bases. CDR3 DNA: TGTGCCAGCAGCTCATCACAGGGAAGCGACGAGCAGTACTTC. This encodes CASSSSQGSDEQYF. Filled out from reference TRBV7-9 and TRBJ2-7, the complete variable domain reads DTGVSQNPRHKITKRGQNVTFRCDPISEHNRLYWYRQTLGQGPEFLTYFQNEAQLEKSRLLSDRFSAERPKGSFSTLEIQRTEQGDSAMYLCASSSSQGSDEQYFGPGTRLTVT.

The chain uses TRBV7-8 and TRBJ2-5; D is perhaps TRBD2 (6 bases). The length of the CDR3 is 15 residues. V was pared by 6 bases and J by 3 bases, with 17 bases between. Germline values: CDR1 SGHVS, CDR2 FQNEAQ. The CDR3 coding sequence is TGTGCCAGCAGTTCAACCGGGACTCCCAAAGAGACCCAGTACTTC. This translates into CASSSTGTPKETQYF.

The V gene is TRBV7-8, the J gene TRBJ1-1; the D is unclear. V was clipped by 5 bases and J by 1 base, with 5 bases between them. CDR1 SGHVS and CDR2 FQNEAQ come from the germline V gene. This CDR3 has 12 amino acids. CDR3 sequence: CASSPANTEAFF. In nucleotides, the CDR3 is TGTGCCAGCAGCCCAGCGAACACTGAAGCTTTCTTT.

The chain couples TRBV25-1 to TRBJ1-1; no clear D. The CDR3 extends over 13 amino acids. The V and J ends lost 1 base and 0 bases respectively, with 3 bases between them. The V gene's germline CDR1 is MGHDK and CDR2 SYGVNS. The chain's CDR3 is CASSEFLNTEAFF. The CDR3 DNA reads as TGTGCCAGCAGTGAATTTCTGAACACTGAAGCTTTCTTT.

The gene calls are TRBV10-3 and TRBJ2-3; a weak D match, TRBD1 (6 bases). Per the germline V gene, CDR1 is ENHRY and CDR2 is SYGVKD. V was cut by 8 bases and J by 4 bases, with 13 bases left in between. This CDR3 comprises 13 residues. CDR3 residues: CAIEDSVADTQYF. The CDR3 DNA follows: TGTGCCATCGAGGACAGCGTCGCAGATACGCAGTATTTT.

The chain is built from TRBV7-9 and TRBJ2-7, with D hard to call. Per the germline V gene, CDR1 is SEHNR and CDR2 is FQNEAQ (reference sequence). This CDR3 is 14 amino acids long. Trimming took off 1 base at V and 3 bases at J, with 10 bases between the two ends. The CDR3 nucleotides read TGTGCCAGCAGCTTAGAGGGCAGAGTCTACGAGCAGTACTTC. As protein: CASSLEGRVYEQYF.

V gene TRBV9 combines with J gene TRBJ2-7; 9 nucleotides line up with TRBD1. Unmatched junction bases numbered 4, after V lost 4 bases and J lost 5 bases. The CDR3 has 13 amino acids. Germline V CDR1 and CDR2: SGDLS, YYNGEE. CDR3 nucleotides: TGTGCCAGCAGCCCGGGACAGGGCGACGAGCAGTACTTC. This gives the protein CASSPGQGDEQYF.

This clonotype showed up just once. The V gene is TRBV9, the J gene TRBJ2-1; D uncertain. V was clipped by 10 bases and J by 2 bases, with 10 bases between them. This CDR3 is built from 12 residues. Germline values: CDR1 SGDLS, CDR2 YYNGEE. CDR3 loop: CASGSPYNEQFF. In DNA form, the CDR3 reads TGTGCCTCCGGGTCGCCCTACAATGAGCAGTTCTTC.

The chain couples TRBV27 to TRBJ1-3, with unresolved D. The CDR3 sequence is 16 residues long. CDR1 is MNHEY, CDR2 SMNVEV, per germline (reference sequence). The ends were cut back, 5 bases at V and 0 bases at J, with 14 bases in the middle. The CDR3 bases are TGTGCCAGCAGTGCCGGACCGCCTAGCTCTGGAAACACCATATATTTT. Translated: CASSAGPPSSGNTIYF.

J is TRBJ2-4 and V is TRBV2; D call uncertain. Germline CDR1 SNHLY, CDR2 FYNNEI. The V and J ends lost 3 bases and 4 bases respectively, with 7 bases between them. This CDR3 comprises 13 residues. The CDR3 region is CASSDARKNIQYF. Here the CDR3 DNA reads TGTGCCAGCAGTGATGCTAGAAAAAACATTCAGTACTTC. Combining the CDR3 with reference TRBV2 and TRBJ2-4 gives the whole variable domain EPEVTQTPSHQVTQMGQEVILRCVPISNHLYFYWYRQILGQKVEFLVSFYNNEISEKSEIFDDQFSVERPDGSNFTLKIRSTKLEDSAMYFCASSDARKNIQYFGAGTRLSVL.

This chain uses TRBV20-1 with TRBJ2-7; TRBD1 matches at 8 bases. From germline, CDR1 is DFQATT and CDR2 SNEGSKA (reference sequence). With 5 bases clipped from V and 5 bases from J, the junction kept 2 bases outside the gene matches. CDR3 length equals 11 residues. CDR3 sequence reads: CSASRGHEQYF. The CDR3 bases are TGCAGTGCTTCCAGGGGGCACGAGCAGTACTTC.

The chain uses TRBV25-1 and TRBJ2-6, with 8 bases fitting TRBD1. With 3 bases clipped from V and 1 base from J, the junction kept 5 bases outside the gene matches. CDR1 and CDR2 from the germline V gene are MGHDK and SYGVNS. The CDR3 is made up of 17 amino acids. CDR3 nucleotides: TGTGCCAGCAGTGACTCGACAGGGGAATCTGGGGCCAACGTCCTGACTTTC. Its translation is CASSDSTGESGANVLTF.

The chain uses TRBV24-1 and TRBJ2-3; 7 bases fit TRBD2. Trimming cost V 9 bases and J 3 bases; bases outside gene matches: 5. This CDR3 contains 13 residues. CDR1 is KGHDR and CDR2 is SFDVKD in the germline V gene. The CDR3 sequence: CATARGETDTQYF. CDR3 sequence (DNA): TGTGCCACCGCCCGGGGGGAAACAGATACGCAGTATTTT.

The J gene is TRBJ2-1, the V gene TRBV7-2; D may be TRBD2 (5 bases). Germline V gene lookup returns CDR1 SGHTA and CDR2 FQGNSA. The CDR3 has 13 residues. Trimming took off 4 bases at V and 14 bases at J, with 18 bases between the two ends. CDR3 loop: CASSYSGPHGEFF. For the CDR3, the DNA is TGTGCCAGCAGCTATTCCGGACCACACGGGGAGTTCTTC.

This clonotype showed up just once. This rearrangement joins TRBV7-2 to TRBJ1-2; 7 bases fit TRBD1. The germline CDR1 and CDR2 sequences are SGHTA and FQGNSA. The CDR3 covers 17 residues. V gave up 7 bases and J gave up 1 base; unmatched junction bases: 15. CDR3 sequence (DNA): TGTGCCAGCACCCCGACAGGGCCGAGACCCGTTAACTATGGCTACACCTTC. This sequence encodes CASTPTGPRPVNYGYTF.

The rearrangement uses TRBV29-1 and TRBJ2-2; perhaps TRBD1 as D (6 bases). The CDR3 is 15 residues long. V lost 6 bases and J lost 0, with 14 bases in between. Germline-derived CDR1 and CDR2 are SQVTM and ANQGSEA. CDR3: CSVLGAGTNTGELFF. CDR3 in DNA: TGCAGCGTCCTGGGGGCAGGAACGAACACCGGGGAGCTGTTTTTT.

V gene TRBV5-1 combines with J gene TRBJ2-3; 9 nucleotides match TRBD2. Germline CDR1 reads SGHRS; CDR2 reads YFSETQ. This CDR3 is built from 17 residues. Germline trimming cut 0 bases from V and 2 bases from J; bases unmatched to any gene: 7. The DNA of the CDR3 is TGCGCCAGCAGCTTGGAGGGGCTAGCGGGGCCCACAGATACGCAGTATTTT. This encodes CASSLEGLAGPTDTQYF.

CDR3: CSVEDGTSATYEQYF. CDR3 nucleotides: TGCAGCGTTGAAGATGGGACTAGCGCGACCTACGAGCAGTACTTC. This rearrangement joins TRBV29-1 to TRBJ2-7, with TRBD2 matching over 10 bases. With V trimmed by 0 bases and J by 2 bases, 4 bases remained unmatched. The length of the CDR3 is 15 residues. Germline CDR1 and CDR2: SQVTM and ANQGSEA.

The chain couples TRBV7-4 to TRBJ2-4; 8 bases are shared with TRBD1. Germline loops: CDR1 SGHVT, CDR2 SQSDAQ. The CDR3 sequence is 19 residues long. The V and J ends lost 2 bases and 6 bases, in that order; junction bases with no gene match: 18. The CDR3 region is CASSLFRSRVSDRVNIQYF. The DNA of the CDR3 is TGTGCCAGCAGCTTATTTAGGAGTAGGGTCTCGGACAGGGTAAACATTCAGTACTTC.

This clonotype was observed a single time. The rearrangement links TRBV20-1 to TRBJ2-7; D may be TRBD1 (6 bases). Trimming pared 1 base from V and 3 bases from J, leaving 13 bases between. Germline loops: CDR1 DFQATT, CDR2 SNEGSKA (reference sequence). This CDR3 region has 14 residues. CDR3 protein: CSARAGRDNYEQYF. The DNA of the CDR3 is TGCAGTGCTAGAGCTGGCCGGGACAACTACGAGCAGTACTTC.

The V gene is TRBV7-9, the J gene TRBJ1-1; D gene uncertain. Germline V gives CDR1 SEHNR, CDR2 FQNEAQ (reference sequence). The CDR3 spans 11 residues. V was trimmed by 3 bases and J by 10 bases, leaving 9 bases between them. The CDR3: CASSLGPGAFF. The DNA for the CDR3 is TGTGCCAGCAGCTTGGGCCCCGGAGCTTTCTTT.

The chain is built from TRBV7-3 and TRBJ2-1; TRBD2 aligns across 8 bases. The CDR3 consists of 15 residues. V lost 4 bases to trimming and J lost 3 bases; unmatched junction nucleotides: 5. The germline gives CDR1 SGHTA, CDR2 FQGTGA. This CDR3 reads CASSSGGGIYNEQFF. The DNA of the CDR3 is TGTGCCAGCAGCTCCGGGGGGGGAATCTACAATGAGCAGTTCTTC.

V usage is TRBV20-1 and J usage is TRBJ2-7; 7 bases map to TRBD1. The trim removed 6 bases at V and 6 bases at J, leaving 14 bases unmatched. The CDR3 has 14 amino acids. Germline V gene lookup returns CDR1 DFQATT and CDR2 SNEGSKA (reference sequence). Written as DNA, the CDR3 is TGCAGTGCGTCGGGACAGACCCTTACGGGCGAGCAGTACTTC. It yields the protein CSASGQTLTGEQYF.

V gene TRBV5-4 combines with J gene TRBJ1-1; 8 bases are shared with TRBD1. V gave up 2 bases and J gave up 4 bases; unmatched junction bases: 7. Germline assignment: CDR1 SGHNT and CDR2 YYREEE (reference sequence). The CDR3 contains 15 residues. The CDR3 coding sequence is TGTGCCAGCAGCTTCAGGGGGCCAGGTAGCACTGAAGCTTTCTTT. Protein sequence: CASSFRGPGSTEAFF.

The rearrangement joins TRBV5-1 to TRBJ1-5; D is uncertain. The V gene lost 2 bases and the J gene lost 4 bases, with 7 bases spanning the gap. The CDR3 runs to 13 residues. Germline CDR1 SGHRS, CDR2 YFSETQ. CDR3 DNA sequence: TGCGCCAGCAGCTTAGAGTTTAATCAGCCCCAGCATTTT. Protein product: CASSLEFNQPQHF.

J is TRBJ2-1 and V is TRBV6-6; either TRBD1 or TRBD2 may supply D (6 bases each). V dropped 7 bases and J dropped 4 bases, with 14 bases sitting between them. This CDR3 is built from 14 residues. Germline V CDR1 and CDR2: MNHNY, SVGAGI (reference sequence). The DNA of the CDR3 is TGTGCCAGCACCCAAGGAGGGGGGTACAATGAGCAGTTCTTC. Its protein is CASTQGGGYNEQFF.

The rearrangement links TRBV28 to TRBJ1-2, with TRBD1 as a possible D gene (5 bases). The germline gives CDR1 MDHEN, CDR2 SYDVKM. The length of the CDR3 is 16 residues. Trimming shortened V by 6 bases and J by 6 bases, and 23 bases separated the two germline ends. This CDR3 reads CASSREPRDGTHGYTF. In DNA form, the CDR3 reads TGTGCCAGCAGCCGTGAGCCCCGGGACGGGACTCATGGCTACACCTTC.